This is a list of T cell receptor beta chains from one sample in a study of T-cell memory formation after mild COVID-19. TCRdb analysed the 5' RACE reads with MiXCR anew, one entry per CDR3 protein. The table includes about 430,000 distinct CDR3 sequences, about a sixth detected once. The specimen sequenced was PBMCs or a T cell subset sorted from them (not recorded which). The receptor source for this set is a young man who had mild COVID-19 (a few samples of this study predate the infection). Cell type and time point are not known. Both conserved end residues are part of each CDR3. Each record gives: V gene, J gene, D gene, CDR3 protein. A D gene is named only where the DNA matches it firmly.

TRBV20-1,TRBJ2-4,TRBD1,CSARRTGVFDIQYF
TRBV19,TRBJ1-1,.,CASSYRDARLAFF
TRBV15,TRBJ2-7,TRBD1,CATSRDSGTGAYEQYF
TRBV6-6,TRBJ1-5,TRBD1,CASSPHDRADQPQHF
TRBV4-3,TRBJ2-1,.,CASSQDNLAWGGEQFF
TRBV15,TRBJ2-1,.,CATSSNPRYNNEQFF
TRBV29-1,TRBJ1-2,.,CSARFGDGYTF
TRBV3-1,TRBJ2-7,TRBD2,CASSQGGVAGSYEQYF
TRBV24-1,TRBJ2-5,.,CATSDSNKAETQYF
TRBV6-6,TRBJ1-1,.,CASSYSAGEAFF
TRBV5-6,TRBJ1-2,.,CASSSDFRGYGYTF
TRBV5-1,TRBJ1-6,.,CASEGSPLHF
TRBV2,TRBJ2-7,TRBD1,CASSHRDRDEQYF
TRBV7-2,TRBJ1-3,.,CASSLNRGYSGNTIYF
TRBV6-2/TRBV6-3,TRBJ2-1,.,CASSLNPDWGDEQFF
TRBV7-3,TRBJ2-2,TRBD2,CASSLWASGDTGELFF
TRBV7-2,TRBJ2-4,TRBD1,CASSQRDRTIQYF
TRBV20-1,TRBJ1-6,TRBD1,CSAIGSPSGTGGSNSPLHF
TRBV5-1,TRBJ1-4,TRBD1,CASSLASTGGEKLFF
TRBV5-1,TRBJ1-2,TRBD1,CASSSTETGGRGYTF
TRBV7-2,TRBJ2-1,TRBD2,CASSFSGAYNEQFF
TRBV28,TRBJ2-5,.,CASSLREPKTQYF
TRBV18,TRBJ2-5,.,CASSPFRGRGETQYF
TRBV3-1,TRBJ2-5,.,CASSQEPRETQYF
TRBV6-1,TRBJ2-1,TRBD2,CAIRGLAGGSSYNEQFF
TRBV4-3,TRBJ2-1,.,CASSQEVWSEQFF
TRBV4-3,TRBJ2-1,TRBD2,CASSQASGGLSYNEQFF
TRBV28,TRBJ1-2,TRBD1,CASSLRTGIYGYTF
TRBV5-1,TRBJ1-6,.,CASSLVWGNSPLHF
TRBV12-3/TRBV12-4,TRBJ1-5,.,CASSPVGGISQTQHF
TRBV9,TRBJ1-6,.,CASSQTLNSPLHF
TRBV7-9,TRBJ2-1,.,CASSLALADEQFF
TRBV12-3/TRBV12-4,TRBJ2-2,.,CASSPTVGNTGELFF
TRBV7-2,TRBJ1-5,.,CASTPGQSNQPQHF
TRBV7-2,TRBJ2-3,.,CASSFKGDTQYF
TRBV9,TRBJ2-2,.,CASSVVPSSTGELFF
TRBV5-1,TRBJ2-3,TRBD2,CASSLDAGGRTDTQYF
TRBV20-1,TRBJ1-1,TRBD1,CSARTGGLRNSEAFF
TRBV5-5,TRBJ2-2,.,CASSTPGHSTGTGELFF
TRBV29-1,TRBJ2-3,.,CSVVGGTTSTDTQYF
TRBV4-1,TRBJ2-7,.,CASSPRVPLYEQYF
TRBV29-1,TRBJ2-3,.,CSERVEGTDTQYF
TRBV7-2,TRBJ2-3,TRBD2,CASSLVAGGPQNTQYF
TRBV11-2,TRBJ2-3,.,CASRPRGPDTQYF
TRBV4-2,TRBJ2-5,TRBD2,CASSQGGTSWVETQYF
TRBV15,TRBJ2-6,.,CATSKFGRVYSGANVLTF
TRBV2,TRBJ2-3,TRBD2,CASGQERESTDTQYF
TRBV15,TRBJ2-5,.,CATRRIIQETQYF
TRBV6-2/TRBV6-3,TRBJ2-1,.,CASSDPGDEQFF
TRBV12-3/TRBV12-4,TRBJ1-2,.,CASRLGDYGYTF
TRBV20-1,TRBJ1-5,.,CSARIPNKQPQHF
TRBV7-2,TRBJ2-2,TRBD1,CASSPDRVNTGELFF
TRBV6-5,TRBJ1-2,.,CASRESGGHGYTF
TRBV7-8,TRBJ2-1,TRBD2,CASSLTGRGGINEQFF
TRBV13,TRBJ2-3,TRBD2,CASSEEASGGLDTQYF